A single sample gave rise to the 26 T cell receptor beta chains below, sequenced in a study of cytomegalovirus exposure and HLA in healthy donors. The PCR had 60 Vbeta and 13 Jbeta primers. Data came from immunoSEQ multiplex PCR; TCRdb stores just in-frame clones and leaves some out. This table has 110,000 or so clones, 70% to 75% appearing once. The specimen sequenced was PBMCs. The receptors derive from a man aged 35-49 years in good health and CMV-seronegative.

This clone has only a few counts. The genes are TRBV5-1 and TRBJ2-7, with D maybe TRBD2 (7 bases). This CDR3 is built from 14 residues. Germline V lookup: CDR1 SGHRS, CDR2 YFSETQ. The ends were cut back, 7 bases at V and 2 bases at J, with 16 bases in the middle. For the CDR3, the DNA is TGCGCCAGCCACCCTGGGGGGGCGACCTACGAGCAGTACTTC. Protein product: CASHPGGATYEQYF. Full variable domain (remainder filled in from reference TRBV5-1 and TRBJ2-7): KAGVTQTPRYLIKTRGQQVTLSCSPISGHRSVSWYQQTPGQGLQFLFEYFSETQRNKGNFPGRFSGRQFSNSRSEMNVSTLELGDSALYLCASHPGGATYEQYFGPGTRLTVT.

V and J are TRBV19 and TRBJ2-7; 8 bases align to TRBD2. V lost 7 bases to trimming and J lost 5 bases; unmatched junction nucleotides: 13. Germline V gives CDR1 LNHDA, CDR2 SQIVND (reference sequence). This CDR3 has 15 residues. In DNA form, the CDR3 reads TGTGCCAGTACCCCGCGGGGGGTTGCGGGAAACGAGCAGTACTTC. Translating it yields CASTPRGVAGNEQYF.

This CDR3 is CAWSVLPGGDGGYTF. The CDR3 nucleotides are TGTGCCTGGAGTGTACTCCCAGGGGGCGATGGTGGCTACACCTTC. The chain uses TRBV30 and TRBJ1-2; 8 bases match TRBD1. Germline CDR1 and CDR2: GTSNPN and SVGIG (reference sequence). Trimming took 0 bases from V and 7 from J; bases not matched to a gene: 10. The CDR3 loop spans 15 amino acids. Combining the CDR3 with reference TRBV30 and TRBJ1-2 gives the whole variable domain SQTIHQWPATLVQPVGSPLSLECTVEGTSNPNLYWYRQAAGRGLQLLFYSVGIGQISSEVPQNLSASRPQDRQFILSSKKLLLSDSGFYLCAWSVLPGGDGGYTFGSGTRLTVV.

The chain uses TRBV9 and TRBJ2-5; the D gene is possibly TRBD1 (6 bases). Trimming removed 4 bases from V and 5 bases from J, with 15 bases in between. This CDR3 contains 14 residues. The V gene's germline CDR1 is SGDLS and CDR2 YYNGEE. CDR3 sequence: CASSYALGGETQYF. The DNA of the CDR3 is TGTGCCAGCAGCTACGCCCTTGGGGGCGAGACCCAGTACTTC.

The V call is TRBV28, the J call TRBJ1-5; maybe TRBD1 (6 bases). This CDR3 has 16 amino acids. Germline CDR1 MDHEN, CDR2 SYDVKM. The V end lost 4 bases, the J end lost 0 bases, and 13 bases lay between the germline ends. The CDR3 coding sequence is TGTGCCAGCAGTTCGGACAGCTGGATTAGCAATCAGCCCCAGCATTTT. Protein: CASSSDSWISNQPQHF.

V usage is TRBV28 and J usage is TRBJ2-5, with a weak D call TRBD1 (5 bases). The end of the DNA aligns better with TRBJ2-7, so the J call may be wrong. The length of the CDR3 is 13 residues. Germline V gene sequence: CDR1 MDHEN, CDR2 SYDVKM. The CDR3 DNA follows: TGTGCCAGCTCTCCCGACAGCTCCTACGAGCAGTACTTC. Translating it yields CASSPDSSYEQYF.

The chain employs TRBV10-3 and TRBJ1-2; D uncertain. Trimming took 0 bases from V and 4 from J, leaving 15 bases between them. CDR3 length: 16 amino acids. Per germline, CDR1 ENHRY and CDR2 SYGVKD. For the CDR3, the DNA is TGTGCCATCAGTGAGTCCCCATCGGCAGGAATCTATGGCTACACCTTC. This translates into CAISESPSAGIYGYTF.

The chain combines TRBV6-5 with TRBJ1-1, with TRBD1 matching over 8 bases. The CDR3 has 16 residues. J was trimmed by 1 base and V by 2 bases; bases with no gene match: 6. CDR1 and CDR2 (germline): MNHEY, SVGAGI. The CDR3 is CASSYGGQGRNTEAFF. CDR3 in DNA: TGTGCCAGCAGTTACGGAGGACAGGGTCGGAACACTGAAGCTTTCTTT.

In DNA form, the CDR3 reads TGTGCCAGCAACCCCCTCGACAGGGCCCAGCCCCAGCATTTT. Protein sequence: CASNPLDRAQPQHF. V gene TRBV6-5 combines with J gene TRBJ1-5; 7 bases are shared with TRBD1. CDR1 and CDR2 (germline): MNHEY, SVGAGI. V shed 7 bases and J 7 bases; nucleotides not matched to a gene: 10. The CDR3 length is 14 residues.

The rearrangement links TRBV7-2 to TRBJ1-5; D is unclear. Germline V lookup: CDR1 SGHTA, CDR2 FQGNSA. V shed 5 bases and J shed 6 bases, with 17 bases lying between them. The CDR3 totals 15 residues. CDR3 sequence reads: CASSLDPEGRQPQHF. DNA of the CDR3: TGTGCCAGCAGCCTAGATCCGGAGGGCCGTCAGCCCCAGCATTTT. Complete variable domain (other parts from reference TRBV7-2 and TRBJ1-5): GAGVSQSPSNKVTEKGKDVELRCDPISGHTALYWYRQSLGQGLEFLIYFQGNSAPDKSGLPSDRFSAERTGGSVSTLTIQRTQQEDSAVYLCASSLDPEGRQPQHFGDGTRLSIL.

V and J are TRBV9 and TRBJ2-7, with TRBD2 matching 9 bases. V gave up 0 bases and J gave up 3 bases; unmatched junction bases: 10. This CDR3 region has 17 residues. Germline V gene sequence: CDR1 SGDLS, CDR2 YYNGEE. CDR3 DNA: TGTGCCAGCAGCGTAGGGGACGGCCTAGCGGGGATCTACGAGCAGTACTTC. Translating gives CASSVGDGLAGIYEQYF.

The chain recombines TRBV7-6 with TRBJ2-7, with TRBD2 matching 10 bases. Germline V gene sequence: CDR1 SGHVS, CDR2 FNYEAQ. The V segment lost 0 bases and the J segment 0 bases; nucleotides outside the gene matches: 2. The length of the CDR3 is 16 residues. The CDR3 loop reads CASSLASSGGSYEQYF. CDR3 bases: TGTGCCAGCAGCTTAGCGTCTAGCGGGGGCTCCTACGAGCAGTACTTC.

The chain's CDR3 is CASSSGRTGFEQYF. CDR3 nucleotide sequence: TGTGCCAGCAGCTCAGGACGGACAGGGTTCGAGCAGTACTTC. This chain links TRBV13 with TRBJ2-7; 8 positions agree with TRBD1. Germline V gives CDR1 PRHDT, CDR2 FYEKMQ (reference sequence). The CDR3 spans 14 residues. Trimming cost V 4 bases and J 6 bases; bases outside gene matches: 8. The whole variable domain, remainder taken from reference TRBV13 and TRBJ2-7, is AAGVIQSPRHLIKEKRETATLKCYPIPRHDTVYWYQQGPGQDPQFLISFYEKMQSDKGSIPDRFSAQQFSDYHSELNMSSLELGDSALYFCASSSGRTGFEQYFGPGTRLTVT.

V gene TRBV15 combines with J gene TRBJ1-1; 9 bases align to TRBD1. The CDR3 is 15 amino acids. Germline V gene lookup returns CDR1 LNHNV and CDR2 YYDKDF (reference sequence). V lost 2 bases, J lost 1 base, and 2 bases stayed unmatched. CDR3 residues: CATSRRGQGNTEAFF. In DNA form, the CDR3 reads TGTGCCACCAGCAGAAGGGGACAGGGGAACACTGAAGCTTTCTTT.

CDR3 bases: TGTGCCAGCAGCGCCGGGACAGGGGTTGAGCAGTTCTTC. This sequence encodes CASSAGTGVEQFF. The rearrangement links TRBV13 to TRBJ2-1; TRBD1 agrees at 10 bases. Looked up from germline, CDR1 is PRHDT and CDR2 is FYEKMQ (reference sequence). The CDR3 length is 13 residues. Trimming at V came to 5 bases and at J to 9 bases, leaving 4 bases not matched to a gene.

Many counts were recorded for this clone. J is TRBJ1-3 and V is TRBV15; D unclear. The V and J ends lost 0 bases and 3 bases respectively, with 3 bases between them. The germline CDR1 and CDR2 sequences are LNHNV and YYDKDF (reference sequence). The CDR3 length is 13 residues. This CDR3 reads CATSRDRGNTIYF. In DNA, the CDR3 is TGTGCCACCAGCAGAGATCGTGGAAACACCATATATTTT.

The chain is built from TRBV6-5 and TRBJ2-7; TRBD1 agrees at 9 bases. Germline V gives CDR1 MNHEY, CDR2 SVGAGI. The CDR3 is 13 residues long. The V segment lost 5 bases and the J segment 7 bases; nucleotides outside the gene matches: 6. CDR3: CASSTTGGLEQYF. The CDR3 nucleotides are TGTGCCAGCAGTACCACAGGGGGCTTGGAGCAGTACTTC.

V usage is TRBV19 and J usage is TRBJ2-5, with 8 bases matching TRBD1. Germline V lookup: CDR1 LNHDA, CDR2 SQIVND (reference sequence). There are 17 residues in the CDR3. Trimming cost V 3 bases and J 5 bases; bases outside gene matches: 14. The CDR3 loop reads CASSIPGGTGPRETQYF. CDR3 bases: TGTGCCAGTAGTATCCCAGGCGGGACAGGTCCTCGGGAGACCCAGTACTTC.

This clone has more than one count but fewer than ten. This rearrangement joins TRBV5-1 to TRBJ1-3; D possibly corresponds to TRBD1 (6 bases). The CDR3 extends over 14 amino acids. CDR1 and CDR2 from the germline V gene are SGHRS and YFSETQ. The V gene lost 4 bases and the J gene lost 4 bases, with 12 bases spanning the gap. DNA of the CDR3: TGCGCCAGCAGCCCGGACAGACTAGGAAACACCATATATTTT. Translated: CASSPDRLGNTIYF.

This chain links TRBV18 with TRBJ2-2, with 10 positions matching TRBD1. The CDR3 covers 14 residues. CDR1 is KGHSH and CDR2 is LQKENI in the germline V gene. After removal of 5 bases from V and 6 bases from J, the junction contained 3 bases not matched to a gene. The DNA for the CDR3 is TGTGCCAGCTCATGGGACAGGGGTGCCGGGGAGCTGTTTTTT. Amino acid sequence: CASSWDRGAGELFF.

J is TRBJ2-5 and V is TRBV7-9; TRBD2 matches 14 bases. The V and J ends lost 3 bases and 4 bases, in that order; junction bases with no gene match: 13. The CDR3 length is 19 residues. Germline V gene lookup returns CDR1 SEHNR and CDR2 FQNEAQ (reference sequence). The CDR3 loop reads CASSFLPGLAGDWAETQYF. In DNA, the CDR3 is TGTGCCAGCAGCTTTCTGCCGGGACTAGCGGGAGATTGGGCAGAGACCCAGTACTTC.

This sequence joins TRBV5-4 and TRBJ2-7; tentative D call: TRBD2 (6 bases). The V gene's germline CDR1 is SGHNT and CDR2 YYREEE (reference sequence). The length of the CDR3 is 14 residues. V lost 3 bases and J lost 3, with 13 bases in between. The CDR3 reads CASSWEDRDYEQYF. For the CDR3, the DNA is TGTGCCAGCAGCTGGGAGGACCGAGACTACGAGCAGTACTTC.

The rearrangement links TRBV6-1 to TRBJ2-7, with TRBD2 matching over 11 bases. This CDR3 contains 15 residues. Germline V gene data show CDR1 as MNHNS and CDR2 as SASEGT. Trimming cost V 6 bases and J 5 bases; bases outside gene matches: 9. For the CDR3, the DNA is TGTGCCAGCAGGGGCCTACTAGCGGGAGTAAACGAGCAGTACTTC. It encodes CASRGLLAGVNEQYF.

The gene calls are TRBV6-5 and TRBJ1-2, with D possibly TRBD1 on 5 matching bases. Germline V CDR1 and CDR2: MNHEY, SVGAGI. The V end lost 5 bases, the J end lost 7 bases, and 14 bases lay between the germline ends. The length of the CDR3 is 13 residues. The CDR3 region has the DNA TGTGCCAGCAGTCAGGCCAGGGTCACTGGCTACACCTTC. Protein sequence: CASSQARVTGYTF.

The V and J genes are TRBV10-1 and TRBJ2-1; D not certain. This CDR3 spans 12 amino acids. In germline, CDR1 is WNHNN, CDR2 SYGVQD (reference sequence). V lost 6 bases, J lost 15 bases, and 18 bases lay in between. CDR3 DNA sequence: TGCGCCAGCAGCCCTGGTGGCCTCCTGATGTTCTTC. This gives the protein CASSPGGLLMFF.

The chain combines TRBV5-4 with TRBJ2-7, with D possibly TRBD2 on 6 matching bases. Germline V lookup: CDR1 SGHNT, CDR2 YYREEE (reference sequence). Trimming took 5 bases from V and 6 from J, leaving 12 bases between them. This CDR3 has 12 amino acids. The CDR3 spells CASSPRGLEQYF. CDR3 coding DNA: TGTGCCAGCAGTCCCCGGGGACTCGAGCAGTACTTC.